This T cell receptor (beta chain) derives from a study of blood T cells in healthy people across ages. As for the study in general: Per two T cells, about one barcoded beta molecule was captured through template switching.

Study results and caveats: Both higher diversity and more naive CD4+ cells marked long-lived donors when set against aged donors.

In the case of this clonotype: The antigen remains unidentified.

Then a second PCR, running about 7 to 11 cycles, was carried out with a sample-barcoded 5' primer and a J-beta primer mix. TCRdb reprocessed the 5' RACE reads with MiXCR, giving one entry per CDR3 protein. The table records around 970,000 distinct CDR3 sequences, 51% of them present only once. V was pared by 3 bases and J by 4 bases, with 7 bases of the junction left unmatched. Per germline, CDR1 DFQATT and CDR2 SNEGSKA (reference sequence). The CDR3 sequence is 15 residues long. The chain combines TRBV20-1 with TRBJ2-3, with 10 positions matching TRBD2. The TCR sequence derives from a woman in her sixties or seventies in good health. The sample consisted of blood. The CDR3 DNA follows: TGCAGTGCTAGGGGGCCTAGCGGGAGCCCAGATACGCAGTATTTT. Its protein is CSARGPSGSPDTQYF.